This T cell receptor beta chain stems from a study of T cell repertoires in cytomegalovirus infection. This CDR3 region has 13 residues. Trimming removed 3 bases at V and 4 bases at J, with 7 bases between. Germline V gene sequence: CDR1 LNHDA, CDR2 SQIVND (reference sequence). This clonotype showed up just a few times. Antigen specificity is unknown. Study-level findings and limits: HLA-C-restricted CMV clonotypes gave the most frequent clonotype in two of eight donors.

TCRdb re-called the reads through MiXCR, storing one row per CDR3 protein. Of some 940,000 distinct CDR3 sequences in the sample, roughly 30% were seen once. The gene calls are TRBV19 and TRBJ2-1; D gene uncertain. Sequenced material: cultured CD8+ T cells from PBMCs, taken from culture after CMV antigen stimulation. This TCR was sampled from a human donor in good health (CMV status not recorded). Some clones in this sample may be carry-over from other donors' samples. The CDR3 DNA sequence: TGTGCCAGTAGTATTAAGGTTTACAATGAGCAGTTCTTC. Translated, it gives CASSIKVYNEQFF.